This TCR beta chain was recorded in a study of somatic mutations in cytotoxic T cells in rheumatoid arthritis. Whole-study results and caveats: Within the rheumatoid arthritis patients, CD8+ clonality went up as age increased (Spearman r ~ 0.53). The same was not true of the healthy controls.

CDR3 length: 14 residues. Germline V gene lookup returns CDR1 SGHNT and CDR2 YYREEE (reference sequence). V gave up 4 bases and J gave up 2 bases, with 13 bases separating them. Concerning this clone itself: Its antigen is currently unknown.

The assay was immunoSEQ multiplex PCR, and TCRdb's table has in-frame clones only and misses some. The top ten clones hold 9% to 10% of a sample with under 15,000 clones, approximately 69% of them seen once. Sequencing used CD8+ T cells sorted from blood. The rearrangement joins TRBV5-4 to TRBJ2-7; tentative D call: TRBD1 (6 bases). The receptor was isolated from a man aged 70 or older in good health. As DNA, the CDR3 is TGTGCCAGCAGCCTCTGGACAGTAGCCTACGAGCAGTACTTC. Translating it yields CASSLWTVAYEQYF.